This T cell receptor beta chain was observed in a study of blood T cell repertoires in COVID-19. Study overall: T cells, B-cell-depleted T cells, or PBMCs supplied cDNA or gDNA.

TCRdb's copy holds only in-frame clones and misses some; the assay was immunoSEQ multiplex PCR. This sample has 250,000 to 300,000 clones, with around nine tenths found just once. This TCR was recovered from a woman between 65 and 79 years old with COVID-19, enrolled during active disease. The sample taken for sequencing was peripheral blood.

CDR3 sequence (DNA): TGTGCCAGCGTCAACTTGGAGAGGAATGGCTACACCTTC. This sequence encodes CASVNLERNGYTF. This rearrangement joins TRBV5-6 to TRBJ1-2; D gene uncertain. Germline assignment: CDR1 SGHDT and CDR2 YYEEEE. CDR3 length: 13 residues. The germline V and J ends were trimmed by 7 bases and 6 bases, with 16 bases remaining between them.